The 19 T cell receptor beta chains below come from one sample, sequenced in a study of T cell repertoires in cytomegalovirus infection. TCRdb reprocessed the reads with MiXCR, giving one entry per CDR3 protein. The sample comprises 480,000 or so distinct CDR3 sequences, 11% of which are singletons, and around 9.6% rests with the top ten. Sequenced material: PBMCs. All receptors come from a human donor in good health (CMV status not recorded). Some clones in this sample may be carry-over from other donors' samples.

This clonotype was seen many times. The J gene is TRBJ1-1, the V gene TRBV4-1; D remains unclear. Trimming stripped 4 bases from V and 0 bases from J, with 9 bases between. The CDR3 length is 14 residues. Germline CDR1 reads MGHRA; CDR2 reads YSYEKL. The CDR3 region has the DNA TGCGCCAGCAGCCTGTATGCGTTGAACACTGAAGCTTTCTTT. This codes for CASSLYALNTEAFF.

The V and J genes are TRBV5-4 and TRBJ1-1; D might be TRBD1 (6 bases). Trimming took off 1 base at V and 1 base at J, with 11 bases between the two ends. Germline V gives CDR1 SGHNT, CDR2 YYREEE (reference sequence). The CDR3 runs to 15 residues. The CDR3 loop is CASSLSAGENTEAFF. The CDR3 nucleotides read TGTGCCAGCAGCTTGTCTGCAGGGGAGAACACTGAAGCTTTCTTT.

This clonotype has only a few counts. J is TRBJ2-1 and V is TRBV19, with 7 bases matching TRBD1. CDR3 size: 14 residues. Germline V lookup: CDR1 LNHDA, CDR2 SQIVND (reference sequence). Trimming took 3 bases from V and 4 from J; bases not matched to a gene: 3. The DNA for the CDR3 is TGTGCCAGTAGTATGGACAGGCTGTACAATGAGCAGTTCTTC. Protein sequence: CASSMDRLYNEQFF.

The CDR3 DNA sequence: TGTGCCAGCAGTTCAGCCAACTCCAATGAGCAGTTCTTC. This translates into CASSSANSNEQFF. The V call is TRBV27, the J call TRBJ2-1; D not certain. With 4 bases removed from V and 6 bases from J, the gap between germline ends came to 10 bases. In germline, CDR1 is MNHEY, CDR2 SMNVEV (reference sequence). The CDR3 has 13 residues.

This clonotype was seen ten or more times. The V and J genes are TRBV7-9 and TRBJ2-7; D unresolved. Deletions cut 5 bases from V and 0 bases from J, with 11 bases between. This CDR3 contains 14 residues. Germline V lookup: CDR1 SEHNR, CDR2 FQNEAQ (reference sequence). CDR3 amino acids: CASSVPGRSYEQYF. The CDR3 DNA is TGTGCCAGCAGCGTCCCTGGCCGCTCCTACGAGCAGTACTTC. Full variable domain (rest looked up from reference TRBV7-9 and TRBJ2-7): DTGVSQNPRHKITKRGQNVTFRCDPISEHNRLYWYRQTLGQGPEFLTYFQNEAQLEKSRLLSDRFSAERPKGSFSTLEIQRTEQGDSAMYLCASSVPGRSYEQYFGPGTRLTVT.

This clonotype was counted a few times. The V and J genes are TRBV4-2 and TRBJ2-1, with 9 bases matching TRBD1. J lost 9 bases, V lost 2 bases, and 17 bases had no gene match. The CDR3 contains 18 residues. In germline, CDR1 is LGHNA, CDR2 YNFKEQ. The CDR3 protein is CASSQPAWAGTGTVEQFF. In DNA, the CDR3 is TGTGCCAGCAGCCAACCCGCGTGGGCCGGGACAGGGACCGTTGAGCAGTTCTTC.

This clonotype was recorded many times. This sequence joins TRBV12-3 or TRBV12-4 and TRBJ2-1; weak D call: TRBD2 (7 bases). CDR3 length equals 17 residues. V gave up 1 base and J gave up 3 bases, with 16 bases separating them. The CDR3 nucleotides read TGTGCCAGCAGTTTAGGGGGGCTAGCGGTTGGCTACAATGAGCAGTTCTTC. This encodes CASSLGGLAVGYNEQFF.

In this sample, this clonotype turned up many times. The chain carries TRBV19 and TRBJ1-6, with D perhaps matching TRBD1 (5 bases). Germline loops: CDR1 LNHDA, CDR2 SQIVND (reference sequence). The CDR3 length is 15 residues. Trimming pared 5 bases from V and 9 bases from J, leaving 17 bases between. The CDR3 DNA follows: TGTGCCAGTAGTGGGGCCGGCAGGGTGGGTTCACCCCTCCACTTT. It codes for CASSGAGRVGSPLHF. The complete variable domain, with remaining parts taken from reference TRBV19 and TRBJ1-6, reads DGGITQSPKYLFRKEGQNVTLSCEQNLNHDAMYWYRQDPGQGLRLIYYSQIVNDFQKGDIAEGYSVSREKKESFPLTVTSAQKNPTAFYLCASSGAGRVGSPLHFGNGTRLTVT.

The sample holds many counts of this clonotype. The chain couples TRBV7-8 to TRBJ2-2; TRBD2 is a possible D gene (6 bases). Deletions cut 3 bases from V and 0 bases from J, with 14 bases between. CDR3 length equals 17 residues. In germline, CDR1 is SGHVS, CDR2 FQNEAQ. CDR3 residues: CASSFEGWDSNTGELFF. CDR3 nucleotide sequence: TGTGCCAGCAGCTTTGAAGGGTGGGACTCGAACACCGGGGAGCTGTTTTTT.

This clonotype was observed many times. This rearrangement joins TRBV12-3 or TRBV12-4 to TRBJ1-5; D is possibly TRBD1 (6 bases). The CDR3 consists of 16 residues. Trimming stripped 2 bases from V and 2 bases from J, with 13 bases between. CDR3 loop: CASSLIQGSGNQPQHF. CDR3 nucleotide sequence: TGTGCCAGCAGTTTAATACAGGGAAGCGGCAATCAGCCCCAGCATTTT.

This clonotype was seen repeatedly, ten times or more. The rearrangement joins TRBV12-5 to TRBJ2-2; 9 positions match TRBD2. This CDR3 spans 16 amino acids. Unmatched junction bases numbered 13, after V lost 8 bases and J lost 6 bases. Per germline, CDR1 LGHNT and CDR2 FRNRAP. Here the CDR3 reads CASLSSGGPTAGELFF. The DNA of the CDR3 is TGTGCTAGTCTCTCAAGCGGGGGGCCCACAGCCGGGGAGCTGTTTTTT. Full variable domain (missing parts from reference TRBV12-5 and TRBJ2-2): DARVTQTPRHKVTEMGQEVTMRCQPILGHNTVFWYRQTMMQGLELLAYFRNRAPLDDSGMPKDRFSAEMPDATLATLKIQPSEPRDSAVYFCASLSSGGPTAGELFFGEGSRLTVL.

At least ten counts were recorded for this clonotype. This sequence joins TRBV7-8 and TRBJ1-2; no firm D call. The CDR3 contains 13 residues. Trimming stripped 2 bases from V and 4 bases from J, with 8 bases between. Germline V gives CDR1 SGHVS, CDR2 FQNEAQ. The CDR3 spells CASSLTEIYGYTF. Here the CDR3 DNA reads TGTGCCAGCAGCTTAACAGAGATCTATGGCTACACCTTC.

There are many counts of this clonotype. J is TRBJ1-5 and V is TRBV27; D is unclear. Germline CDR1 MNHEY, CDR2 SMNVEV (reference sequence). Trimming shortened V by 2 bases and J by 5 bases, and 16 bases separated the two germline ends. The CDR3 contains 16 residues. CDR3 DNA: TGTGCCAGCAGTTTACTTGCCGCACGCCAGGATCAGCCCCAGCATTTT. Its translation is CASSLLAARQDQPQHF.

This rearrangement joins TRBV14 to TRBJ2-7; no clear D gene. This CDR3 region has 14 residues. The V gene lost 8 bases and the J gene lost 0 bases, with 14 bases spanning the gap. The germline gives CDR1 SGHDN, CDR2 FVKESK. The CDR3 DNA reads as TGTGCCAGCGGTGGACGGAGCAGCTCCTACGAGCAGTACTTC. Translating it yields CASGGRSSSYEQYF.

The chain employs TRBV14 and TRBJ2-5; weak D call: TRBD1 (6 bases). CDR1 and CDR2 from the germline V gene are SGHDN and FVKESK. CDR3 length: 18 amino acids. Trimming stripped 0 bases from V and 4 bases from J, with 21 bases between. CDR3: CASSQDRRTVRESETQYF. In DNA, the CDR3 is TGTGCCAGCAGCCAAGATCGTAGGACAGTCCGGGAATCAGAGACCCAGTACTTC.

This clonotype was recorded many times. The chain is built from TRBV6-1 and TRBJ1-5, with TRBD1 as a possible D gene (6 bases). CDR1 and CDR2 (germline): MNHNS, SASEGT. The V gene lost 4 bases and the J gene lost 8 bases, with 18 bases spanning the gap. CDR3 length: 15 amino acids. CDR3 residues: CASSGAGQPEEPQHF. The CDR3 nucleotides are TGTGCCAGCAGTGGAGCCGGACAGCCAGAAGAGCCCCAGCATTTT.

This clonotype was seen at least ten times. CDR3 coding DNA: TGTGCCAGCAGCTTCCTACAGGGGGCGAACACCGGGGAGCTGTTTTTT. This translates into CASSFLQGANTGELFF. The genes are TRBV7-8 and TRBJ2-2, with 8 bases identical to TRBD1. The CDR3 is made up of 16 amino acids. V dropped 3 bases and J dropped 0; count of bases not matched to a gene: 3. Germline V gene lookup returns CDR1 SGHVS and CDR2 FQNEAQ.

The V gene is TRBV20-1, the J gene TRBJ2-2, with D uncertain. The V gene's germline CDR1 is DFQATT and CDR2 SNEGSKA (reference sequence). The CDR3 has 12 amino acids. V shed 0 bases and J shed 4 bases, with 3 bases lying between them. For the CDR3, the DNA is TGCAGTGCTAGAGATTTCACCGGGGAGCTGTTTTTT. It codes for CSARDFTGELFF.

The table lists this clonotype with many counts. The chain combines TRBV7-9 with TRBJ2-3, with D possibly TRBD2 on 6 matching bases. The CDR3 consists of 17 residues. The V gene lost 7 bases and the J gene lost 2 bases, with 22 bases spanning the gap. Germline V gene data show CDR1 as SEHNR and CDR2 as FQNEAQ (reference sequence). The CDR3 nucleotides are TGTGCCAGCACCCCACGTCCCGGCGGGGATCCCACAGATACGCAGTATTTT. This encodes CASTPRPGGDPTDTQYF.